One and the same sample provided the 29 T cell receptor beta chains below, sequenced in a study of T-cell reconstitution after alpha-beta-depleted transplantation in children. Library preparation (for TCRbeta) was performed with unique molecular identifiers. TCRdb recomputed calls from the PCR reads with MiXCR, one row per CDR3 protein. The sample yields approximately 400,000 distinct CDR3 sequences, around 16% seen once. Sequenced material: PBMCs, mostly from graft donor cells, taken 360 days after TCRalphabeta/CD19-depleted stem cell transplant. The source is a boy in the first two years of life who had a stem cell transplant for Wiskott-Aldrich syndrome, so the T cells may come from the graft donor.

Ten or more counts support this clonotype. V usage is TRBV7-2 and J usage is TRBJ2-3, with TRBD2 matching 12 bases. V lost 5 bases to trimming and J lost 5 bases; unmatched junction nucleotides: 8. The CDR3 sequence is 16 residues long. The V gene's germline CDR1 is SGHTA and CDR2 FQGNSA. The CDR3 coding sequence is TGTGCCAGCAGCCAGCACGGACTAGCGGGGATAGATACGCAGTATTTT. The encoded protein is CASSQHGLAGIDTQYF.

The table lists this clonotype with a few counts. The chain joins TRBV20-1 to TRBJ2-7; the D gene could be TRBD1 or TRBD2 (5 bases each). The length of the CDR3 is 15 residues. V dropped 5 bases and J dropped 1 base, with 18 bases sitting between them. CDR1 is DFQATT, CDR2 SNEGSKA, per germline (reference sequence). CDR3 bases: TGCAGTGCTTTCCAACGGGACCCCCCATCCTACGAGCAGTACTTC. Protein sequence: CSAFQRDPPSYEQYF.

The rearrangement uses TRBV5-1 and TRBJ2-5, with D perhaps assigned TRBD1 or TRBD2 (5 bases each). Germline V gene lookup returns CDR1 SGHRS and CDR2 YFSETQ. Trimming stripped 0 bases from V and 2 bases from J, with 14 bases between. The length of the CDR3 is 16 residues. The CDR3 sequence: CASSLVSGAGQETQYF. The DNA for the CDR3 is TGCGCCAGCAGCTTGGTTTCCGGGGCCGGTCAAGAGACCCAGTACTTC.

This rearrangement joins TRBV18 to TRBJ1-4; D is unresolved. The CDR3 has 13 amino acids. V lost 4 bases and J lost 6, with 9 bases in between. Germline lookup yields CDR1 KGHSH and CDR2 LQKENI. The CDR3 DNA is TGTGCCAGCTCACGCGGACGAGATGAAAAACTGTTTTTT. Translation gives CASSRGRDEKLFF.

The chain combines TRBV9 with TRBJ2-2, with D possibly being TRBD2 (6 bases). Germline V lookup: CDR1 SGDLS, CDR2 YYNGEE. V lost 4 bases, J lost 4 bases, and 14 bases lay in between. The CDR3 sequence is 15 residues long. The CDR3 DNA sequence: TGTGCCAGCAGCCCCCCGGGGGTGGCCACCGGGGAGCTGTTTTTT. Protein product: CASSPPGVATGELFF.

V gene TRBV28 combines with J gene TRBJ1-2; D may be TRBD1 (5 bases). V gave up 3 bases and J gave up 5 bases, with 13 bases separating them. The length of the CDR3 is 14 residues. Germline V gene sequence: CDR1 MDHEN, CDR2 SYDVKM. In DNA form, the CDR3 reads TGTGCCAGCAGTTTTGAAGGGGAGGGGTATGGCTACACCTTC. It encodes CASSFEGEGYGYTF.

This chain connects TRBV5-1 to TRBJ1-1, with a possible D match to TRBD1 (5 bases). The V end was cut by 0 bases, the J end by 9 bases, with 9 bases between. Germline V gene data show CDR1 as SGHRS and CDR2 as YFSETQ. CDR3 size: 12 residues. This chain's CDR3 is CASSLGDGKAFF. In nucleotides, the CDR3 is TGCGCCAGCAGCTTGGGGGACGGTAAAGCTTTCTTT.

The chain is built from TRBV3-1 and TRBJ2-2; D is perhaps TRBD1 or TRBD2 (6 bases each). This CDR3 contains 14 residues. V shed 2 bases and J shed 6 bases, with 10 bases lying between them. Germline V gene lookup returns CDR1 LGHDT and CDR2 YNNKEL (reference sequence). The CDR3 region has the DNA TGTGCCAGCAGCCAAAGGGGGGCCGCCGGGGAGCTGTTTTTT. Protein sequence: CASSQRGAAGELFF.

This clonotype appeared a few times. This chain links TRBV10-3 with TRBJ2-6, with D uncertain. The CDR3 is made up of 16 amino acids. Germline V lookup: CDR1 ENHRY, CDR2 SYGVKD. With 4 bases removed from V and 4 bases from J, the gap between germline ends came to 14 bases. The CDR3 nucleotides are TGTGCCATCAGTGCCGACCCCCTTCTGGGGGCCAACGTCCTGACTTTC. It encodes CAISADPLLGANVLTF.

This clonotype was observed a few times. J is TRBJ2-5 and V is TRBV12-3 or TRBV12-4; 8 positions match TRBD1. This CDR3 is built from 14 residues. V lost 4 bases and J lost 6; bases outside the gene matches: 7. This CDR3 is CASSYDRGGKTQYF. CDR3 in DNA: TGTGCCAGCAGTTACGACAGGGGTGGAAAGACCCAGTACTTC.

In nucleotides, the CDR3 is TGCAGTGCTAGCCCGACAGGGGCCAATGAAAAACTGTTTTTT. This codes for CSASPTGANEKLFF. J is TRBJ1-4 and V is TRBV20-1, with TRBD1 identical over 8 bases. The trim removed 3 bases at V and 5 bases at J, leaving 5 bases unmatched. Looked up from germline, CDR1 is DFQATT and CDR2 is SNEGSKA (reference sequence). The CDR3 covers 14 residues.

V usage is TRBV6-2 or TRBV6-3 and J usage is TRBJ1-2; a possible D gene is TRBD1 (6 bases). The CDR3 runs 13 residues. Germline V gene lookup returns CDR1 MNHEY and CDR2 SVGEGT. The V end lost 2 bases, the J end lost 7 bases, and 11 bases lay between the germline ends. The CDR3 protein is CASSYGPGAGYTF. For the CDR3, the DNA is TGTGCCAGCAGTTACGGGCCAGGGGCTGGCTACACCTTC.

The CDR3: CSARGRRTYNEQFF. As DNA, the CDR3 is TGCAGTGCTAGAGGTCGGAGGACCTACAATGAGCAGTTCTTC. The rearrangement uses TRBV20-1 and TRBJ2-1; the D gene is possibly TRBD2 (5 bases). The CDR3 totals 14 residues. Trimming stripped 1 base from V and 2 bases from J, with 9 bases between. Germline CDR1 DFQATT, CDR2 SNEGSKA (reference sequence).

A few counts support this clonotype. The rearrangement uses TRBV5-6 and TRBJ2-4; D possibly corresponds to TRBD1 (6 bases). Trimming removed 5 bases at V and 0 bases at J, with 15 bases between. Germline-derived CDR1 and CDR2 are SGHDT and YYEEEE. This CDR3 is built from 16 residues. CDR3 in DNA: TGTGCCAGCAGAAAAACAGGGTTACTAGCCAAAAACATTCAGTACTTC. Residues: CASRKTGLLAKNIQYF.

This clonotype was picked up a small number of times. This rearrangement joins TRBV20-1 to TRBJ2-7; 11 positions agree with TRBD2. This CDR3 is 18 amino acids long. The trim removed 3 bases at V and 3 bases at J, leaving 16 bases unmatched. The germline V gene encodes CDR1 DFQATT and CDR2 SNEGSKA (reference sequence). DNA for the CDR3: TGCAGTGCTAGGGGAACTAGCGGGGGCCCGCTCTCCGTCTACGAGCAGTACTTC. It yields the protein CSARGTSGGPLSVYEQYF.

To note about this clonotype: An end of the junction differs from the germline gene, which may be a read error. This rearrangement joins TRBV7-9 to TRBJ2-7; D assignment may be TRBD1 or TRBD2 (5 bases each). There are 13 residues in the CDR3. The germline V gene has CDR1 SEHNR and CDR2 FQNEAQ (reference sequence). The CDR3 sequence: CASSLGSGTEKNF. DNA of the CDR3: TGTGCCAGCAGCTTAGGGTCCGGGACGGAGAAGAACTTC.

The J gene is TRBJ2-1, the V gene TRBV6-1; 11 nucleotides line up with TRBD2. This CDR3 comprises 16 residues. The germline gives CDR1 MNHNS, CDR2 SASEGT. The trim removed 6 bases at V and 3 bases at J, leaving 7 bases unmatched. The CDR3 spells CASSLELAGDYNEQFF. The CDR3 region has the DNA TGTGCCAGCAGCCTCGAACTAGCGGGGGACTACAATGAGCAGTTCTTC.

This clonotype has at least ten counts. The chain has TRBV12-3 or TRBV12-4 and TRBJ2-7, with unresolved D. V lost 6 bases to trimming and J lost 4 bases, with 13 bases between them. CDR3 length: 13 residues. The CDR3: CASSPLRGYEQYF. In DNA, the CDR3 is TGTGCCAGCAGCCCCTTGAGAGGATACGAGCAGTACTTC.

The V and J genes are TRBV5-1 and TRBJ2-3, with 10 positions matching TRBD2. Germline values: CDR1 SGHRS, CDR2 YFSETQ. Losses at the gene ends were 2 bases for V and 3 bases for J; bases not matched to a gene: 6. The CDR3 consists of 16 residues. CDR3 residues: CASSFKRGGLTDTQYF. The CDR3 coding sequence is TGCGCCAGCAGCTTCAAGCGGGGGGGTTTAACAGATACGCAGTATTTT.

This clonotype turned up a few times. CDR3 nucleotides: TGCGCCAGCAGCCCGACAGGGAGAGGCACAGATACGCAGTATTTT. This codes for CASSPTGRGTDTQYF. V gene TRBV4-3 combines with J gene TRBJ2-3; 7 bases match TRBD1. This CDR3 is 15 amino acids long. Germline trimming cut 4 bases from V and 1 base from J; bases unmatched to any gene: 5. Germline assignment: CDR1 LGHNA and CDR2 YSLEER.

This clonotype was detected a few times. CDR3 nucleotide sequence: TGTGCCAGCAGTCCGACAGGGCAAGATTCACCCCTCCACTTT. Protein sequence: CASSPTGQDSPLHF. The rearrangement links TRBV12-3 or TRBV12-4 to TRBJ1-6; 7 nucleotides agree with TRBD1. CDR3 size: 14 residues. J gave up 8 bases and V 5 bases, and 6 bases lay outside the gene matches.

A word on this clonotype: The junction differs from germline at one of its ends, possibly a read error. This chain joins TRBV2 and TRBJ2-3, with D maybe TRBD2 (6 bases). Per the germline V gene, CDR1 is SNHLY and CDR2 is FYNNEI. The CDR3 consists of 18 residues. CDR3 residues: CAISLYRGILRSTDTQYF. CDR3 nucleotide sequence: TGTGCCATCAGTCTCTATCGGGGGATTTTGCGAAGCACAGATACGCAGTATTTT. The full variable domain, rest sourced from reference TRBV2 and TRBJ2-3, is EPEVTQTPSHQVTQMGQEVILRCVPISNHLYFYWYRQILGQKVEFLVSFYNNEISEKSEIFDDQFSVERPDGSNFTLKIRSTKLEDSAMYFCAISLYRGILRSTDTQYFGPGTRLTVL.

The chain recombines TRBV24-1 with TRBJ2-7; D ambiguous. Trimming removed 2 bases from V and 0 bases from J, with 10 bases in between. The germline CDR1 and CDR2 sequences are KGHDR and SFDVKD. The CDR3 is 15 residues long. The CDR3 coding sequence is TGTGCCACCAGTGATTCAGGCTACCTCTCCTACGAGCAGTACTTC. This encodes CATSDSGYLSYEQYF.

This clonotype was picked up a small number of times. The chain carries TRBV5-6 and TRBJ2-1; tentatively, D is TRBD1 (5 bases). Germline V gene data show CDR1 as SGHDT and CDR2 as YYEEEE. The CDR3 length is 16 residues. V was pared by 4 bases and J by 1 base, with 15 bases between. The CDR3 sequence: CASSQFSGPSYNEQFF. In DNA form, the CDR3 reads TGTGCCAGCAGCCAGTTCTCAGGGCCGTCCTACAATGAGCAGTTCTTC.

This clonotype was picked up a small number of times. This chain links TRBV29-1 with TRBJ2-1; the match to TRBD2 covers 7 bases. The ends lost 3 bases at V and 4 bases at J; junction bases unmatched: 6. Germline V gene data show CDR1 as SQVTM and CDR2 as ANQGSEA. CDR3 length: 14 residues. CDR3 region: CSVEGGFVYNEQFF. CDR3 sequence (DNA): TGCAGCGTTGAGGGGGGGTTTGTTTACAATGAGCAGTTCTTC.

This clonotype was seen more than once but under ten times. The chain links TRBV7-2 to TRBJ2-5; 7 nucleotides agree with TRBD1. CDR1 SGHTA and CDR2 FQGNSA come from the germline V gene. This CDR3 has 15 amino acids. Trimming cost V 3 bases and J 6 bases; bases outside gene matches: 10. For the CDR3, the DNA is TGTGCCAGCAGCTTCGGGGACAGTCCTATTAAGACCCAGTACTTC. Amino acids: CASSFGDSPIKTQYF. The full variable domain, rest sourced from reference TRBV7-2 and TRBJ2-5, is GAGVSQSPSNKVTEKGKDVELRCDPISGHTALYWYRQSLGQGLEFLIYFQGNSAPDKSGLPSDRFSAERTGGSVSTLTIQRTQQEDSAVYLCASSFGDSPIKTQYFGPGTRLLVL.

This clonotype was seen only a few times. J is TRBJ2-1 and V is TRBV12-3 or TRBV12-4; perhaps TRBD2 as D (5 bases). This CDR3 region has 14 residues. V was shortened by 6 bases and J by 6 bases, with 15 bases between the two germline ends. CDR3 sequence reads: CASREDWVPNEQFF. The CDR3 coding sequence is TGTGCCAGCAGGGAGGACTGGGTCCCCAATGAGCAGTTCTTC.

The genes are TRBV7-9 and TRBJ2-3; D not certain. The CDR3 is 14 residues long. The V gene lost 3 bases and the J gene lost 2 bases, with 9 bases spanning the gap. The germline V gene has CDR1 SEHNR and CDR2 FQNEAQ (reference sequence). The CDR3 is CASSLKPNTDTQYF. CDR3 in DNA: TGTGCCAGCAGCTTGAAACCGAACACAGATACGCAGTATTTT.

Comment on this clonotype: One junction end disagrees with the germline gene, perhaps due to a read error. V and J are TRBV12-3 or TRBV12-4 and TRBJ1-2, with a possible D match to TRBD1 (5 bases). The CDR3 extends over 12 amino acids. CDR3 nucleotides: TGTGCCAGCAGCCAGGGACTGCCTTTCCCCTTCTTC. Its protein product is CASSQGLPFPFF.